The rows below give T cell receptor beta chains drawn from one sample of a study of Ad26.COV2.S vaccination and SARS-CoV-2 variants. Profiling relied on immunoSEQ multiplex PCR, and the TCRdb table lists in-frame clones only, not all of them. Of a few hundred thousand clones in the sample, around 93% were seen once. The sequencing here drew on peripheral blood, taken in a trial of Ad26.COV2.S vaccine versus placebo. Receptors were obtained from a person between 18 and 65 years old who received the Ad26.COV2.S COVID-19 vaccine or a placebo. The CDR3 runs from the conserved cysteine through the conserved F or W. The order of the fields is D gene, V gene, clone size, J gene, CDR3 protein, CDR3 DNA. A D gene is named only where the DNA matches it firmly. Clone size is shown for a subset of rows, as once, few, many or a class of expanded clone.

D: -; V: TRBV7-2; size: -; J: TRBJ2-5; CDR3: CASKNGGLRKETQYF; DNA: TGTGCCAGCAAGAATGGGGGACTGCGAAAAGAGACCCAGTACTTC
D: TRBD1; V: TRBV3-1/TRBV3-2; size: -; J: TRBJ2-7; CDR3: CASSYDRGYEQYF; DNA: TGTGCCAGCAGCTATGACAGGGGCTACGAGCAGTACTTC
D: -; V: TRBV6-5; size: -; J: TRBJ1-1; CDR3: CASRRHGGNTEAFF; DNA: TGTGCCAGCCGCCGACATGGGGGAAACACTGAAGCTTTCTTT
D: -; V: TRBV6-5; size: -; J: TRBJ1-1; CDR3: CASSRGGNTEAFF; DNA: TGTGCCAGCAGCCGGGGGGGTAACACTGAAGCTTTCTTT
D: -; V: TRBV7-9; size: -; J: TRBJ2-2; CDR3: CASSQGELVLAASTGELFF; DNA: TGTGCCAGCAGCCAGGGCGAATTAGTTTTGGCAGCAAGCACCGGGGAGCTGTTTTTT
D: TRBD2; V: TRBV19; size: once; J: TRBJ2-3; CDR3: CASSQLAGASTDTQYF; DNA: TGTGCCAGTAGTCAATTAGCGGGGGCCAGCACAGATACGCAGTATTTT
D: -; V: TRBV30; size: -; J: TRBJ2-7; CDR3: CAWSPGVNSHEQYF; DNA: TGTGCCTGGAGCCCAGGGGTGAACTCCCACGAGCAGTACTTC
D: TRBD1; V: TRBV19; size: -; J: TRBJ2-3; CDR3: CASSRGQGVIDTQYF; DNA: TGTGCCAGTAGTAGGGGACAGGGGGTTATAGATACGCAGTATTTT
D: -; V: TRBV4-3; size: -; J: TRBJ1-6; CDR3: CASSQDEGLFNSPLHF; DNA: TGCGCCAGCAGCCAAGATGAGGGACTCTTCAATTCACCCCTCCACTTT
D: -; V: TRBV7-2; size: -; J: TRBJ2-5; CDR3: CASSRRVGETQYF; DNA: TGTGCCAGCAGCCGCAGGGTTGGAGAGACCCAGTACTTC
D: -; V: TRBV5-1; size: -; J: TRBJ2-6; CDR3: CASSLTLGGSGANVLTF; DNA: TGCGCCAGCAGCCTGACCTTAGGAGGGTCTGGGGCCAACGTCCTGACTTTC
D: -; V: TRBV7-9; size: -; J: TRBJ2-6; CDR3: CASSLASPTGANVLTF; DNA: TGTGCCAGCAGCTTAGCGTCCCCCACTGGGGCCAACGTCCTGACTTTC
D: -; V: TRBV27; size: -; J: TRBJ2-7; CDR3: CASSPGQRQYEQYF; DNA: TGTGCCAGCAGCCCTGGACAGAGGCAATACGAGCAGTACTTC
D: -; V: TRBV4-1; size: -; J: TRBJ1-1; CDR3: CASSPKMPGTGNTEAFF; DNA: TGCGCCAGCAGCCCTAAAATGCCGGGGACCGGGAACACTGAAGCTTTCTTT
D: -; V: TRBV4-3; size: -; J: TRBJ1-2; CDR3: CASSQDPGPYGYTF; DNA: TGCGCCAGCAGCCAAGATCCGGGGCCCTATGGCTACACCTTC